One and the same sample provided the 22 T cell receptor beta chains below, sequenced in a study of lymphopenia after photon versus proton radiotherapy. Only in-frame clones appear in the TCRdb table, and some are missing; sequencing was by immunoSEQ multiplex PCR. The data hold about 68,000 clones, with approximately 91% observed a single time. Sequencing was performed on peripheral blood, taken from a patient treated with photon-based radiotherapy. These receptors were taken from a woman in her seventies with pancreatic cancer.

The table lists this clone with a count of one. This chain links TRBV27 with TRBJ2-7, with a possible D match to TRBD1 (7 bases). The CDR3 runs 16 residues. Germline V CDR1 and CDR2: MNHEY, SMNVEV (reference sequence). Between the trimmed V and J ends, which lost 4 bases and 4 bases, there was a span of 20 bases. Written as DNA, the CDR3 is TGTGCCAGCAGTTCGAGGGGGCGGGATTCTAGTTACGAGCAGTACTTC. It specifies CASSSRGRDSSYEQYF.

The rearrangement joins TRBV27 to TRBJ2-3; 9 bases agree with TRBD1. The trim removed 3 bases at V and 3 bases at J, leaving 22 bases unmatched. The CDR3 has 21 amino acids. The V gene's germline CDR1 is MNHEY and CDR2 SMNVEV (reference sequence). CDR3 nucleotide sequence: TGTGCCAGCAGTTTCGAAACGCCCTCCATTCAGACAGGGGGAAAGACAGATACGCAGTATTTT. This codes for CASSFETPSIQTGGKTDTQYF.

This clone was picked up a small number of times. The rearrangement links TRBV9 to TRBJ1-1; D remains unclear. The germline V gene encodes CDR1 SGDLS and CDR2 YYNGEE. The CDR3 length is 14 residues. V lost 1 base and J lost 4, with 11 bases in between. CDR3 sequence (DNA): TGTGCCAGCAGCGTACAGGTGCCGATCACTGAAGCTTTCTTT. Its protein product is CASSVQVPITEAFF.

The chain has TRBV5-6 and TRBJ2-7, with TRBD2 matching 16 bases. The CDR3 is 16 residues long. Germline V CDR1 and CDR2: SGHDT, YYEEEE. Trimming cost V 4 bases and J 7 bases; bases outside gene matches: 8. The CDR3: CASSGGLAGGPGEQYF. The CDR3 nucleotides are TGTGCCAGCAGCGGGGGACTAGCGGGAGGGCCGGGGGAGCAGTACTTC.

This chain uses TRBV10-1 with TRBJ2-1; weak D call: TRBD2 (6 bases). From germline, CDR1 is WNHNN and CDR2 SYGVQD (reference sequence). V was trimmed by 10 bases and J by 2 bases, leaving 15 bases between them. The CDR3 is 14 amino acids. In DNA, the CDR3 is TGCGCCACCCCGGAGGGTGAGGCCTACAATGAGCAGTTCTTC. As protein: CATPEGEAYNEQFF.

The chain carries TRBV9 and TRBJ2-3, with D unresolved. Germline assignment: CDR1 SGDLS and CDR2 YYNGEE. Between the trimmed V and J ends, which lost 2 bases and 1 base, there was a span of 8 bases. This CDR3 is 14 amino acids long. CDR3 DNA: TGTGCCAGCAGCGTTTTCGAGGGCACAGATACGCAGTATTTT. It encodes CASSVFEGTDTQYF.

In DNA, the CDR3 is TGTGCCAGTAGTTCCCGGGACATTCCATACAATGAGCAGTTCTTC. Translating gives CASSSRDIPYNEQFF. The J gene is TRBJ2-1, the V gene TRBV19, with D possibly TRBD1 on 6 matching bases. With 5 bases removed from V and 4 bases from J, the gap between germline ends came to 15 bases. Germline CDR1 is LNHDA and CDR2 is SQIVND (reference sequence). The CDR3 is 15 residues long.

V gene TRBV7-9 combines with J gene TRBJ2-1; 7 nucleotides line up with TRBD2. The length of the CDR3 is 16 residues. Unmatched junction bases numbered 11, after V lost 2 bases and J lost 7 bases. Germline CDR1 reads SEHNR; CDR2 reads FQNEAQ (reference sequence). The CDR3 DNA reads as TGTGCCAGCAGCTTAACCGGACTAGATAGAGGGAATGAGCAGTTCTTC. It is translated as CASSLTGLDRGNEQFF.

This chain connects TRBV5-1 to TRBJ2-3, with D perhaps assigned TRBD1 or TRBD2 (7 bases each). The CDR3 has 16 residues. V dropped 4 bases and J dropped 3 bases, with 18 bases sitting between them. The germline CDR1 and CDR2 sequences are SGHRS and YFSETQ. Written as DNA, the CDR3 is TGCGCCAGCAGCAGCATGGGAGGGGGCGGGACAGATACGCAGTATTTT. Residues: CASSSMGGGGTDTQYF.

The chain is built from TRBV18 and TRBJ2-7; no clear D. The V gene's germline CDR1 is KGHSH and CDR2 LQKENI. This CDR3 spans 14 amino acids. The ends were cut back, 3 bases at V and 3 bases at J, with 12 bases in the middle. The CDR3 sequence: CASSPQEADYEQYF. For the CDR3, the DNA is TGTGCCAGCTCACCCCAAGAGGCGGACTACGAGCAGTACTTC.

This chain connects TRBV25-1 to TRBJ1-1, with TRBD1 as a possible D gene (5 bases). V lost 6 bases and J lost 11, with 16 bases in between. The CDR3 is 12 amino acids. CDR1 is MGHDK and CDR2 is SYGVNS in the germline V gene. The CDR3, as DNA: TGTGCCAGCAGCGACAGTTCGGAGCCGGCTTTCTTT. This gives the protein CASSDSSEPAFF.

The CDR3: CASSRDMNTEAFF. Here the CDR3 DNA reads TGTGCCAGCAGCCGGGACATGAACACTGAAGCTTTCTTT. J is TRBJ1-1 and V is TRBV7-3; D may be TRBD1 (6 bases). Trimming stripped 5 bases from V and 0 bases from J, with 7 bases between. From germline, CDR1 is SGHTA and CDR2 FQGTGA. The CDR3 has 13 residues.

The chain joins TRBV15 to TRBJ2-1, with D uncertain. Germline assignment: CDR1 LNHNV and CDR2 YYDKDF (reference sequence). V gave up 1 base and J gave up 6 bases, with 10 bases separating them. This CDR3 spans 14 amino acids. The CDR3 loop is CATSRATSGNEQFF. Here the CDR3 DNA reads TGTGCCACCAGCAGAGCCACGTCCGGCAATGAGCAGTTCTTC.

The CDR3 bases are TGTGCCAGTAGTATCCTAGGGACAGGAACATCCTACGAGCAGTACTTC. Protein sequence: CASSILGTGTSYEQYF. V gene TRBV19 combines with J gene TRBJ2-7; 8 nucleotides line up with TRBD1. With 3 bases clipped from V and 1 base from J, the junction kept 8 bases outside the gene matches. Germline V gene lookup returns CDR1 LNHDA and CDR2 SQIVND (reference sequence). This CDR3 region has 16 residues.

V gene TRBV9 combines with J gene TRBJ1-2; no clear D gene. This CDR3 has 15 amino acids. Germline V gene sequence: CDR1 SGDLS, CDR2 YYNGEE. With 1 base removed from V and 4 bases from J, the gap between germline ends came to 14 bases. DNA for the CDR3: TGTGCCAGCAGCGTAACGGACTCTAGGTCCTATGGCTACACCTTC. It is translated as CASSVTDSRSYGYTF.

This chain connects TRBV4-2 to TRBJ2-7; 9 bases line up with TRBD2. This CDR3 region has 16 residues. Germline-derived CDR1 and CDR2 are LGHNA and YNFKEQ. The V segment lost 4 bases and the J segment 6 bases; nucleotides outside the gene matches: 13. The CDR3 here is CASSRGAISGSGEQYF. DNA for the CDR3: TGTGCCAGCAGCCGGGGTGCTATTAGCGGGAGTGGCGAGCAGTACTTC.

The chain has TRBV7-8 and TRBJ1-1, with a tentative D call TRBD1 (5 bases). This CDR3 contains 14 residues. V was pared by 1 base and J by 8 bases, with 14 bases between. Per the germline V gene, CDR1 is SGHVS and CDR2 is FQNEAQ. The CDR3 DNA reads TGTGCCAGCAGCTTAGAGCATATACGGACAGAAGCTTTCTTT. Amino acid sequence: CASSLEHIRTEAFF.

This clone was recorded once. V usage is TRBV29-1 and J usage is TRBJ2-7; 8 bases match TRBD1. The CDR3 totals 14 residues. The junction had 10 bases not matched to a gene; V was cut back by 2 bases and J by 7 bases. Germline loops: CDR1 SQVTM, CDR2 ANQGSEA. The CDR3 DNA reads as TGCAGCGTTGAACGTGGGACAGGAGGAGGGGAGCAGTACTTC. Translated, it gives CSVERGTGGGEQYF.

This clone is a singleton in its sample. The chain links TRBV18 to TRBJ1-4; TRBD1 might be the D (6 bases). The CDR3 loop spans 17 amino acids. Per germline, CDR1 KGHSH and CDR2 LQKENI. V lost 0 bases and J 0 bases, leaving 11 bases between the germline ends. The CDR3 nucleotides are TGTGCCAGCTCACCACCGGACAGCATTGCAACTAATGAAAAACTGTTTTTT. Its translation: CASSPPDSIATNEKLFF. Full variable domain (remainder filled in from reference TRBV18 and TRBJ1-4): NAGVMQNPRHLVRRRGQEARLRCSPMKGHSHVYWYRQLPEEGLKFMVYLQKENIIDESGMPKERFSAEFPKEGPSILRIQQVVRGDSAAYFCASSPPDSIATNEKLFFGSGTQLSVL.

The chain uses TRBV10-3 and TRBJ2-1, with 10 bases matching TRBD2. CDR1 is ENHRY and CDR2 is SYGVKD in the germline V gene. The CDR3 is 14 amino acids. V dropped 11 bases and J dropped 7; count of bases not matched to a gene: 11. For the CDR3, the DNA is TGTGCCTCCACTGAGGCTAGCGGGAGAAATGAGCAGTTCTTC. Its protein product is CASTEASGRNEQFF.

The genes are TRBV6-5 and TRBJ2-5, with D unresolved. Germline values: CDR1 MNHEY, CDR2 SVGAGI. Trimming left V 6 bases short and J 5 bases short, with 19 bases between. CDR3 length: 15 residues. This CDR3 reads CASRLELLVAETQYF. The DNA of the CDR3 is TGTGCCAGCAGACTTGAACTCCTTGTCGCGGAGACCCAGTACTTC.

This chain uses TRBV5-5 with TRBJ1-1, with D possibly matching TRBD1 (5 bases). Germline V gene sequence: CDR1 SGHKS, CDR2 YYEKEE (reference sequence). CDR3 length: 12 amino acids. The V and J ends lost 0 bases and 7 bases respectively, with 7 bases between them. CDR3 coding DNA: TGTGCCAGCAGCTTGGAGGGGAATGAAGCTTTCTTT. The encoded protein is CASSLEGNEAFF.